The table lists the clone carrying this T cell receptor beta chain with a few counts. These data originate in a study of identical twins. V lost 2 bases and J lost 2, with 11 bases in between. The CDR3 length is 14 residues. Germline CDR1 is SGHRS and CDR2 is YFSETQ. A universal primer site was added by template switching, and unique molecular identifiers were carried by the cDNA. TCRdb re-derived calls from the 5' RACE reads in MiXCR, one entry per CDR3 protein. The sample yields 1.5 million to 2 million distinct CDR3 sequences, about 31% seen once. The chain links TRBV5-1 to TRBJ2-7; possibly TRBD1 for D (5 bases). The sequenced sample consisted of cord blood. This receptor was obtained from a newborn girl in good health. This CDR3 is CASSFGAAAYEQYF. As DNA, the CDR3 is TGCGCCAGCAGCTTTGGGGCCGCAGCCTACGAGCAGTACTTC.